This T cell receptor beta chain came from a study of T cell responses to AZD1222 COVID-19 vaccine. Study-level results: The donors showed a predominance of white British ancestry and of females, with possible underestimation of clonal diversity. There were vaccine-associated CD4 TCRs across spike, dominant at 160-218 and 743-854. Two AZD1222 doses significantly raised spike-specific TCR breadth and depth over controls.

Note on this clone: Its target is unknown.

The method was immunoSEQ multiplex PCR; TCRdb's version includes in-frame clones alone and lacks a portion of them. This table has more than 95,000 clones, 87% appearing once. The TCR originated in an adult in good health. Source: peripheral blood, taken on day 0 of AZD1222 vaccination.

CDR3 sequence: CASTRDRVTGNTIYF. The CDR3 DNA is TGTGCCAGCACCCGGGACAGGGTCACTGGAAACACCATATATTTT. This chain links TRBV28 with TRBJ1-3; TRBD1 matches 9 bases. With 7 bases clipped from V and 2 bases from J, the junction kept 6 bases outside the gene matches. This CDR3 has 15 amino acids. Germline V gene data show CDR1 as MDHEN and CDR2 as SYDVKM. Together with reference TRBV28 and TRBJ1-3, the CDR3 gives the full variable domain: DVKVTQSSRYLVKRTGEKVFLECVQDMDHENMFWYRQDPGLGLRLIYFSYDVKMKEKGDIPEGYSVSREKKERFSLILESASTNQTSMYLCASTRDRVTGNTIYFGEGSWLTVV.